This T cell receptor (beta chain) appears in the sequencing data of a study of early T cells in non-severe SARS-CoV-2 infection. Study in general: Chains were unpaired, as sequencing was done on bulk RNA from unsorted whole blood. Study-wide findings and caveats: Matches to VDJdb favored anti-spike CD8 responses and missed private and CD4 specificities.

Germline CDR1 is SGDLS and CDR2 is YYNGEE. The J segment lost 2 bases and the V segment lost 3 bases, leaving 1 base of the junction unmatched. This CDR3 has 14 amino acids. The table lists this clonotype with many counts. Its antigen is currently unknown. Unique molecular identifiers were attached to individual cDNA molecules. TCRdb itself ran the 5' RACE reads through MiXCR, one entry per CDR3 protein. The table lists 50,000 to 80,000 distinct CDR3 sequences, less than 9.5% of them singletons. The V call is TRBV9, the J call TRBJ2-1; 8 positions agree with TRBD1. This specimen consisted of whole blood, obtained at baseline. The source is an adult who was a healthcare worker with PCR-confirmed SARS-CoV-2 infection or an uninfected control (not recorded which). CDR3 sequence: CASSEGQAYNEQFF. The CDR3 DNA is TGTGCCAGCAGCGAGGGACAGGCCTACAATGAGCAGTTCTTC.